This T cell receptor beta chain was retrieved from a study of CD8+CD57+ T cells in acquired aplastic anemia. About the research overall: Each DNA sample taken from sorted CD4+ and CD8+ cells came to roughly 3.5 ug on average. CD4+ cells from healthy donors averaged approximately 9.8 million reads.

General study findings and limits: Levels of CD8+ Simpson's diversity were not significantly distinct in patients versus controls. It was found that more than 25 CD8+ CDR3 sequences were shared between patients and controls.

The study profiled TCR beta VDJ and CDR3 using genomic DNA as template. TCRdb re-derived calls from the reads in MiXCR, one entry per CDR3 protein. Here the sample spans about 160,000 distinct CDR3 sequences, roughly 40% being singletons. This clonotype was seen ten or more times. Its specificity is not known. The CDR3 contains 14 residues. Germline V gene data show CDR1 as DFQATT and CDR2 as SNEGSKA (reference sequence). The sequenced sample was sorted CD4+, CD8+, or CD8+CD57+ T cells (not recorded which) from PBMCs. This sequence joins TRBV20-1 and TRBJ1-2, with 8 nucleotides matching TRBD1. The source of this sequence is a human donor in good health. The CDR3 DNA is TGCAGCGCACTCCGGACAGGGCAGGACTATGGCTACACCTTC. Translating gives CSALRTGQDYGYTF.